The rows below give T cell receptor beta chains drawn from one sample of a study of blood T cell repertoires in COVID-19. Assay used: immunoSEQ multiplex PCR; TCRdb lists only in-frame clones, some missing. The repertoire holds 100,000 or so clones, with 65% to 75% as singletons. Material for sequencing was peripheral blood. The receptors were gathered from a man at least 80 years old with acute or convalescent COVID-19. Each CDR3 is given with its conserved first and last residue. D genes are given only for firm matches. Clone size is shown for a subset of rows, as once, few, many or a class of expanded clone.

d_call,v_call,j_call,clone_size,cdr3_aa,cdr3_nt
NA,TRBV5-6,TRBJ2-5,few,CASSLGLVETQYF,TGTGCCAGCAGCTTGGGGTTAGTGGAGACCCAGTACTTC
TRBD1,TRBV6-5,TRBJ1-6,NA,CASRTGGSYNSPLHF,TGTGCCAGCAGGACAGGGGGCTCCTATAATTCACCCCTCCACTTT
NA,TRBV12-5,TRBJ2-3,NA,CASGLPDTAIDTQYF,TGTGCTAGTGGTTTGCCGGACACTGCCATCGATACGCAGTATTTT
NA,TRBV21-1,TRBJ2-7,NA,CASSPSRTGFTYEQYF,TGTGCCAGCAGCCCCTCCAGGACAGGGTTCACCTACGAGCAGTACTTC
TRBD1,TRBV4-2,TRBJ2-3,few,CASSPGQLTDTQYF,TGTGCCAGCAGCCCGGGACAGCTAACAGATACGCAGTATTTT
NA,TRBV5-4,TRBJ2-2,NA,CASSRPRGDTGELFF,TGTGCCAGCAGCCGCCCCAGGGGTGACACCGGGGAGCTGTTTTTT
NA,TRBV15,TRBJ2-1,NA,CATSPGTPIDGQFF,TGTGCCACCAGCCCCGGGACTCCCATTGATGGGCAGTTCTTC
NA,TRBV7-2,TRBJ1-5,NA,CASSLERGPQHF,TGTGCCAGCAGCTTAGAAAGGGGGCCCCAGCATTTT
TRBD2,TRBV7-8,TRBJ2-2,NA,CASSPSGTTLGELFF,TGTGCCAGCAGCCCTTCCGGGACTACCCTCGGGGAGCTGTTTTTT
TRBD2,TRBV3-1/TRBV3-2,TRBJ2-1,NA,CASSQPTSGSSYNEQFF,TGTGCCAGCAGCCAACCGACTAGCGGCTCCTCCTACAATGAGCAGTTCTTC
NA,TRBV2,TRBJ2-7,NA,CASSPNGIGSYEQYF,TGTGCCAGCAGTCCCAATGGTATCGGCTCCTACGAGCAGTACTTC
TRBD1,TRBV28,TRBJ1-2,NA,CASSLVNRGIGYTF,TGTGCCAGCAGTTTGGTGAACAGGGGAATTGGCTACACCTTC
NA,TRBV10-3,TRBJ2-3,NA,CAVAGTSTDTQYF,TGTGCCGTCGCGGGAACCAGCACAGATACGCAGTATTTT
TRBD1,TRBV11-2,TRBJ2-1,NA,CASAGQGTYEQFF,TGTGCCAGCGCGGGACAGGGTACGTATGAGCAGTTCTTC
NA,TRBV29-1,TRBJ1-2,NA,CSGLGGGGYTF,TGCAGCGGCTTGGGCGGGGGGGGCTACACCTTC
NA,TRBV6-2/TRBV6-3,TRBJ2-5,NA,CASSYSLGGRETQYF,TGTGCCAGCAGTTACTCGTTGGGGGGGCGGGAGACCCAGTACTTC
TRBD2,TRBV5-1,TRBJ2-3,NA,CASSGGGTDTQYF,TGCGCCAGCAGCGGGGGGGGCACAGATACGCAGTATTTT
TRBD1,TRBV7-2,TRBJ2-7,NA,CASSLGQGLHEQYF,TGTGCCAGCAGCTTAGGACAGGGGTTACACGAGCAGTACTTC
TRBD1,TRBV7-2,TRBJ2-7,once,CASSPQGQGLAYEQYF,TGTGCCAGCAGCCCCCAAGGACAGGGGTTAGCCTACGAGCAGTACTTC
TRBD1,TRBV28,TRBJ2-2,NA,CASTPNRGSTGELFF,TGTGCCAGCACTCCTAACAGGGGATCCACCGGGGAGCTGTTTTTT
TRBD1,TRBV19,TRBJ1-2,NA,CASSIWPGGAGGYTF,TGTGCCAGTAGTATCTGGCCAGGGGGCGCCGGAGGCTACACCTTC
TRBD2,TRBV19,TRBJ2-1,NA,CAVPGLAIQPYNEQFF,TGTGCCGTACCGGGACTAGCGATTCAACCCTACAATGAGCAGTTCTTC
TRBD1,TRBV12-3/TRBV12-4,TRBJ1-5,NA,CASKRQGRQPQHF,TGTGCCAGCAAACGACAGGGGCGCCAGCCCCAGCATTTT
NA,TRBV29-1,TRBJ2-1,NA,CSVEDLPEQFF,TGCAGCGTTGAAGACCTACCCGAGCAGTTCTTC
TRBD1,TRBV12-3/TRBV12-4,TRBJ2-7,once,CASSDRAIGEQYF,TGTGCCAGCAGTGACAGGGCTATCGGCGAGCAGTACTTC
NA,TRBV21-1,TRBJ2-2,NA,CASSSRGGTTGELFF,TGTGCCAGCAGTTCCCGTGGGGGGACCACCGGGGAGCTGTTTTTT
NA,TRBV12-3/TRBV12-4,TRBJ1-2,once,CASSSGYGYTF,TGTGCCAGCAGTTCCGGCTATGGCTACACCTTC
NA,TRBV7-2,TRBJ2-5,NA,CASSPMVTTSRETQYF,TGTGCCAGCAGCCCCATGGTGACTACCAGTCGGGAGACCCAGTACTTC
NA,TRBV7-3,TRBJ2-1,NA,CASSLEGGTHNYNEQFF,TGTGCCAGCAGCTTAGAGGGGGGGACCCACAATTACAATGAGCAGTTCTTC
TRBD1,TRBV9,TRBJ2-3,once,CASSGQGARQYF,TGTGCCAGCAGCGGACAGGGGGCGAGGCAGTATTTT
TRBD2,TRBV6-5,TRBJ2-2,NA,CAAGRSGRAQELFF,TGTGCCGCAGGGCGTAGCGGGAGGGCCCAGGAGCTGTTTTTT
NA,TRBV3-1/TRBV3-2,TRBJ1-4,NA,CASSQDTGQNNEKLFF,TGTGCCAGCAGCCAAGATACCGGACAGAATAATGAAAAACTGTTTTTT
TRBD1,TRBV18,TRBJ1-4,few,CASSLTRGREKLFF,TGTGCCAGCTCCCTGACAAGGGGGCGGGAAAAACTGTTTTTT
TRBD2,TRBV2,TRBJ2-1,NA,CASKAWTSGENEQFF,TGTGCCAGCAAGGCCTGGACTAGCGGAGAGAATGAGCAGTTCTTC
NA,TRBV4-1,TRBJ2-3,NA,CASSQELYTDTQYF,TGCGCCAGCAGCCAAGAACTATACACAGATACGCAGTATTTT
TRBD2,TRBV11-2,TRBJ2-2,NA,CASSRTSWGTGELFF,TGTGCCAGCAGCCGGACTAGCTGGGGAACCGGGGAGCTGTTTTTT
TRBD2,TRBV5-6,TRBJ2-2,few,CAVKKSSGRPNTGELFF,TGTGCCGTAAAAAAATCTAGCGGGAGGCCTAACACCGGGGAGCTGTTTTTT
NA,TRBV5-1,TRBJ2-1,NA,CASSLERVYNEQFF,TGCGCCAGCAGCTTGGAAAGAGTATACAATGAGCAGTTCTTC
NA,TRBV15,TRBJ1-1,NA,CATSRVRSGNTEAFF,TGTGCCACCAGCAGAGTCCGGTCAGGGAACACTGAAGCTTTCTTT
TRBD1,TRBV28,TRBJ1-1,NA,CASTKGAAEAFF,TGTGCCAGCACCAAGGGGGCGGCCGAAGCTTTCTTT
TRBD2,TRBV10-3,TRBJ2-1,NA,CAISGGTSGSRRGDEQFF,TGTGCCATCAGTGGCGGGACTAGCGGGTCCCGGAGGGGGGATGAGCAGTTCTTC
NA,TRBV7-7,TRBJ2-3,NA,CASSLAGYTDTQYF,TGTGCCAGCAGCTTGGCGGGTTACACAGATACGCAGTATTTT
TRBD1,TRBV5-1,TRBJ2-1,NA,CATTKVPGQDNNEQFF,TGCGCCACCACCAAAGTACCGGGACAGGACAATAATGAGCAGTTCTTC
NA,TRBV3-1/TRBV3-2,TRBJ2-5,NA,CASSPRTQYF,TGTGCCAGCAGCCCGAGAACCCAGTACTTC
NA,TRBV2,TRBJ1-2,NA,CASRTEYGYTF,TGTGCCAGCAGGACGGAGTATGGCTACACCTTC
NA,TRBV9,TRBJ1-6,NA,CASSVGARSPLHF,TGTGCCAGCAGCGTTGGGGCGAGATCACCCCTCCACTTT
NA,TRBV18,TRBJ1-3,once,CASSPNGGTSGNTIYF,TGTGCCAGCTCACCAAACGGGGGAACTTCTGGAAACACCATATATTTT
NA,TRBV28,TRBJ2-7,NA,CASSPPAGAIYEQYF,TGTGCCAGCAGTCCACCGGCGGGGGCAATTTACGAGCAGTACTTC
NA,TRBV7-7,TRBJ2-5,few,CASSLGLQETQYF,TGTGCTAGCAGCTTAGGACTACAAGAGACCCAGTACTTC